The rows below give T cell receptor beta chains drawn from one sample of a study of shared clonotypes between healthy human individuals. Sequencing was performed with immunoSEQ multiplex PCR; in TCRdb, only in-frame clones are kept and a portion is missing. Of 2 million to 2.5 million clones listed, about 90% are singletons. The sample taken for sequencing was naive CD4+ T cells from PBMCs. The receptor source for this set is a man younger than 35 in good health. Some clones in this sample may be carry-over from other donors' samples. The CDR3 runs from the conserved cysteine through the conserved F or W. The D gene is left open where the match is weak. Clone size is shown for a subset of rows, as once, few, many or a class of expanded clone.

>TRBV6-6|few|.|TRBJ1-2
TGTGCCAGCTCCCCGCCCCCCGGCAGTGGGTTGTATGGCTACACCTTC
CASSPPPGSGLYGYTF
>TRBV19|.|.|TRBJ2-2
TGTGCCAGTAGTATAGGTGACAGGGACTTCACCGGGGAGCTGTTTTTT
CASSIGDRDFTGELFF
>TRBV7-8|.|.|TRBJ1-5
TGTGCCAGCAGCTTAGTGGACAATCAGCCCCAGCATTTT
CASSLVDNQPQHF
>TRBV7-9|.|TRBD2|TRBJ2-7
TGTGCCAGCCGGCTAGCGGGTAAAGAGCAGTACTTC
CASRLAGKEQYF
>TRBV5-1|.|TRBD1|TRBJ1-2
TGCGCCAGCAGCACGGGACAGGGTGATGGCTACACCTTC
CASSTGQGDGYTF
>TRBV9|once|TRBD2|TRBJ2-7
TGTGCCAGCAGCGTAAGTTTGCGGGAGGGCCTCAACGAGCAGTACTTC
CASSVSLREGLNEQYF
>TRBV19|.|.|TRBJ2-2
TGTGCCAGTAAAGGCAGGAACACCGGGGAGCTGTTTTTT
CASKGRNTGELFF
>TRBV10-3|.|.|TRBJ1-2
TGTGCCATCAGTGAGGCAGGGGCGAACTATGGCTACACCTTC
CAISEAGANYGYTF
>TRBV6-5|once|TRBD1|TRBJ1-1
TGTGCCAGCAGCGGGGGACAGGTGAACACTGAAGCTTTCTTT
CASSGGQVNTEAFF
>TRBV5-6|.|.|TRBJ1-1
TGTGCCAGCAGCTTGCAGAACACTGAAGCTTTCTTT
CASSLQNTEAFF
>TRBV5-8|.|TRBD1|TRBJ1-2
TGTGCCAGCAGCTTGGTTACGGACAGGGGACGTTCAGAGGGCTACACCTTC
CASSLVTDRGRSEGYTF
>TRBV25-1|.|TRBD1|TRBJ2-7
TGTGCCAGCAGTGGGACAGGGGGGGACCCGTACGAGCAGTACTTC
CASSGTGGDPYEQYF
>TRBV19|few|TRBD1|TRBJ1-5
TGTGCCTCTGAGGGGGGACAGAGCAATCAGCCCCAGCATTTT
CASEGGQSNQPQHF
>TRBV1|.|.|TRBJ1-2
TGCACCAGCAGCCAAAGCGGGGTCAGGGGCAGGGCGGACTATGGCTACACCTTC
CTSSQSGVRGRADYGYTF
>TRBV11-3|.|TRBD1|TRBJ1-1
TGTGCCAGCAGCAGGAGACAGGGCGACACTGAAGCTTTCTTT
CASSRRQGDTEAFF
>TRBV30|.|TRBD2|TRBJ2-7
TGTGCCTGGAGTGGGCTAGCGGGAGGGCCTTTTGACAAGCAGTACTTC
CAWSGLAGGPFDKQYF
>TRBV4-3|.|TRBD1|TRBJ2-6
TGCGCCAGCAGCCAAGGGTTCTGGGGACAGGGGGCAGGTGGGGCCAACGTCCTGACTTTC
CASSQGFWGQGAGGANVLTF
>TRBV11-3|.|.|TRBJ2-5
TGTGCCAGCAGCCTACTCGGGCAGGAGACCCAGTACTTC
CASSLLGQETQYF
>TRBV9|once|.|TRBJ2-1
TGTGCCAGCAGTCGCTTGCAGGGCTCCTACAATGAGCAGTTCTTC
CASSRLQGSYNEQFF
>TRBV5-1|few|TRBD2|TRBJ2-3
TGCGCCAGCAGCTTGGGACTAGCGGGGACAGATACGCAGTATTTT
CASSLGLAGTDTQYF
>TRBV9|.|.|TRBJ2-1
TGTGCCAGCAGCCCCTCGGCGGGGTCCTACAATGAGCAGTTCTTC
CASSPSAGSYNEQFF
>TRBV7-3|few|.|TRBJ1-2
TGTGCCAGCAGCTTGCAGGGCAACTATGGCTACACCTTC
CASSLQGNYGYTF
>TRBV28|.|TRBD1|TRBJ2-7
TGTGCCAGCAGTCACAGGGGGTACGAGCAGTACTTC
CASSHRGYEQYF
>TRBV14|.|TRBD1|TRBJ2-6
TGTGCCAGCAGCCAAGGACAGGGGCTTGGTGGGGCCAACGTCCTGACTTTC
CASSQGQGLGGANVLTF
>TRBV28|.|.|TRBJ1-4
TGTGCCAGCGGGTTATCACTGGCAACTAATGAAAAACTGTTTTTT
CASGLSLATNEKLFF
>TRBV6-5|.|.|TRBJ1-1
TGTGCCAGCAGTTACTTGGCAGGGAAGACTGAAGCTTTCTTT
CASSYLAGKTEAFF
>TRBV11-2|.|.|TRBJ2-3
TGTGCCAGCAGCTTATTTACGGGAGTGGCGGATACGCAGTATTTT
CASSLFTGVADTQYF